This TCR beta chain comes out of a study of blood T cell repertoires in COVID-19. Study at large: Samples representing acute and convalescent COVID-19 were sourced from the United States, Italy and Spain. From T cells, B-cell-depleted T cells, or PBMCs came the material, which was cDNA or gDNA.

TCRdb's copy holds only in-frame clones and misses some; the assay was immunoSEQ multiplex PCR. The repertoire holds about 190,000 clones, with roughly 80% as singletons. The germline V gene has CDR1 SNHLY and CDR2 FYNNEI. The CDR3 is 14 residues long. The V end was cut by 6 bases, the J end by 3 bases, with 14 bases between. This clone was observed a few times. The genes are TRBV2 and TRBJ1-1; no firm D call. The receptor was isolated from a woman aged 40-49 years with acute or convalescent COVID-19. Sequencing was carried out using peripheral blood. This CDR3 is CASSPAARDTEAFF. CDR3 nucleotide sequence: TGTGCCAGCAGCCCGGCCGCGCGGGACACTGAAGCTTTCTTT.